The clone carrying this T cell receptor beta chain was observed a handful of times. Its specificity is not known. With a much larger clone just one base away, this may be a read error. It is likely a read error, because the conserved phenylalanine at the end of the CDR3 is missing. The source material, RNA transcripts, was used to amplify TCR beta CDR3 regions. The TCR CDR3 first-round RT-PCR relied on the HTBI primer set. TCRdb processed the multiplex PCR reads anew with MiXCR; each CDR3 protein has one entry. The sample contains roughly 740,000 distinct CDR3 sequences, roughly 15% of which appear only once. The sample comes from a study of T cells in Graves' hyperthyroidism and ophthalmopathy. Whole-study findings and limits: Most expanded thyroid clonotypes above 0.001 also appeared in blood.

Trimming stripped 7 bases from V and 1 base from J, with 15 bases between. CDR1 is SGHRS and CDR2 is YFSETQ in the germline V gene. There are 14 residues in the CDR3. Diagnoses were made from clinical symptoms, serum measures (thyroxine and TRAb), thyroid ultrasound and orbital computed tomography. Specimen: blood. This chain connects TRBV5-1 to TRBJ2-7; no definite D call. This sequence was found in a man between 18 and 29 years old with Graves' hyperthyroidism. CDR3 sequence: CASQTGQPSYEQYL. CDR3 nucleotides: TGCGCCAGCCAAACGGGCCAGCCGTCCTACGAGCAGTACCTC.